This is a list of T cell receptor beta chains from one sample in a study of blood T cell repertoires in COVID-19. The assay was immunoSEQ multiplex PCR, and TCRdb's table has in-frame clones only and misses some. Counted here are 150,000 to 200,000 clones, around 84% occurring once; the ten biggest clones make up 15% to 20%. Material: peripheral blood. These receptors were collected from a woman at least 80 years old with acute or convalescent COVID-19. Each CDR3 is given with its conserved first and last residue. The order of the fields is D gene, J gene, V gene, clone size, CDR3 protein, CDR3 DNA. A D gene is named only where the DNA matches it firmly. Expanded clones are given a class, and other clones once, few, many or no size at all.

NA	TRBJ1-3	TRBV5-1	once	CASSLDQGRKDTIYF	TGCGCCAGCAGCTTGGACCAGGGGCGAAAAGACACCATATATTTT
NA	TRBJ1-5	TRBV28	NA	CASSLSGTSGHQPQHF	TGTGCCAGCAGTTTATCCGGGACATCGGGCCATCAGCCCCAGCATTTT
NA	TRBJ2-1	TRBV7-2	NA	CASSFQGLENNEQFF	TGTGCCAGCAGCTTCCAGGGTCTGGAGAACAATGAGCAGTTCTTC
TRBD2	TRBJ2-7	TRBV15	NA	CATSSPVGLSGSLTNEQYF	TGTGCCACCAGCAGCCCCGTTGGTCTGAGCGGGAGTCTAACTAACGAGCAGTACTTC
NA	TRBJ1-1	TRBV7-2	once	CASSLEMNTEAFF	TGTGCCAGCAGCTTGGAGATGAACACTGAAGCTTTCTTT
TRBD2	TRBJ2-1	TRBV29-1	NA	CSGSGRAVSEQFF	TGCAGCGGGAGCGGGAGGGCAGTCAGTGAGCAGTTCTTC
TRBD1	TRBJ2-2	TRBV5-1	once	CASSLGQGDLSDTGELFF	TGCGCCAGCAGCTTGGGGCAGGGGGATCTTTCGGACACCGGGGAGCTGTTTTTT
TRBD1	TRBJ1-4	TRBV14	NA	CASSQGPRGLMEKLFF	TGTGCCAGCAGCCAAGGGCCCAGGGGGCTAATGGAAAAACTGTTTTTT
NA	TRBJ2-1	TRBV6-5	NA	CASSYGTGLNEQFF	TGTGCCAGCAGTTACGGGACTGGTTTGAATGAGCAGTTCTTC
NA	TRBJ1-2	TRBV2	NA	CASSEPGGYGYTF	TGTGCCAGCAGTGAACCGGGGGGCTATGGCTACACCTTC
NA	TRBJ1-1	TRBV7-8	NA	CASSLLRNTEAFF	TGTGCCAGCAGCTTACTCAGGAACACTGAAGCTTTCTTT
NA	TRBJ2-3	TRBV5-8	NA	CASSLFGNSQPTDTQYF	TGTGCCAGCAGCTTGTTCGGGAATTCCCAGCCCACAGATACGCAGTATTTT
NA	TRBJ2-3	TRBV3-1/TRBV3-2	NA	CASSQVASSDTQYF	TGTGCCAGCAGCCAAGTGGCCAGTTCCGATACGCAGTATTTT
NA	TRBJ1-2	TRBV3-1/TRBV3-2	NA	CASSQDWTGYTF	TGTGCCAGCAGCCAAGATTGGACAGGCTACACCTTC
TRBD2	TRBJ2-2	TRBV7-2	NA	CASTLGLAANTGELFF	TGTGCCAGCACCCTGGGGCTAGCGGCGAACACCGGGGAGCTGTTTTTT
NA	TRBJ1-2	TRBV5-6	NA	CASSLGQYTSYGYTF	TGTGCCAGCAGCTTGGGACAGTATACATCCTATGGCTACACCTTC
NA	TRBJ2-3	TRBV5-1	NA	CASSFTHHEADTQYF	TGCGCCAGCAGCTTCACCCACCACGAGGCAGATACGCAGTATTTT
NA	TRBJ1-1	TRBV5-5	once	CASSSQGLDTEAFF	TGTGCCAGCAGCTCGCAGGGGTTGGACACTGAAGCTTTCTTT
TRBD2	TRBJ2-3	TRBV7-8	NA	CASTPGSGVSDTQYF	TGTGCCAGCACCCCGGGGAGCGGGGTTTCAGATACGCAGTATTTT
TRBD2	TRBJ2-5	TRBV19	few	CASSVPGLAGSLGETQYF	TGTGCCAGTAGTGTCCCGGGACTAGCGGGGTCCTTGGGGGAGACCCAGTACTTC
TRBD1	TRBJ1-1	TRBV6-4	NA	CASSRQGGVGTEAFF	TGTGCCAGCAGTCGACAGGGTGGAGTGGGCACTGAAGCTTTCTTT
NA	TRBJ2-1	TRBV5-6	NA	CASSLDLGAYYNEQFF	TGTGCCAGCAGCTTGGACTTAGGGGCCTACTACAATGAGCAGTTCTTC
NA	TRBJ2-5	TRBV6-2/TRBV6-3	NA	CASSEYRATGGSQETQYF	TGTGCCAGCAGTGAGTATCGGGCTACCGGAGGCAGCCAAGAGACCCAGTACTTC
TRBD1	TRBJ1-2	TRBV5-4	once	CASSSGQGAPGYTF	TGTGCCAGCAGCTCGGGACAGGGGGCGCCTGGCTACACCTTC
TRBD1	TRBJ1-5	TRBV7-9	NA	CASSIQGVSQPQHF	TGTGCCAGCAGCATACAGGGGGTGAGTCAGCCCCAGCATTTT
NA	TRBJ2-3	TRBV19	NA	CASQSREGTDTQYF	TGTGCCAGTCAATCGAGGGAGGGCACAGATACGCAGTATTTT
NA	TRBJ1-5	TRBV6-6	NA	CASSPSWGVSNQPQHF	TGTGCCAGCAGTCCTTCGTGGGGGGTTAGCAATCAGCCCCAGCATTTT
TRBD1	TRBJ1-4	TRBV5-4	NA	CASSFAQGDEKLFF	TGTGCCAGCAGCTTCGCGCAGGGGGATGAAAAACTGTTTTTT
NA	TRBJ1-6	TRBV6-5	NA	CASSPPRMSNSPLHF	TGTGCCAGCAGTCCTCCCAGGATGAGTAATTCACCCCTCCACTTT
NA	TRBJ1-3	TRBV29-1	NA	CSVDRLSGNTIYF	TGCAGCGTCGACAGGTTGTCTGGAAACACCATATATTTT
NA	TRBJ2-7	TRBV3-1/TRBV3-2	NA	CASSQDSRRIFEQYF	TGTGCCAGCAGCCAAGACTCCAGGCGCATTTTCGAGCAGTACTTC
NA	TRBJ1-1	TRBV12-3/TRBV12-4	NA	CASSLQGNTEAFF	TGTGCCAGCAGTTTGCAGGGGAACACTGAAGCTTTCTTT
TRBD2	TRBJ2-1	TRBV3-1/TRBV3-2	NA	CASSPTSGGEGEQFF	TGTGCCAGCAGCCCGACTAGCGGGGGGGAGGGTGAGCAGTTCTTC
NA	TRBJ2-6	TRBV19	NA	CASSIRTSGANVLTF	TGTGCCAGTAGTATCCGGACATCTGGGGCCAACGTCCTGACTTTC
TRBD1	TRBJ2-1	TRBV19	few	CASSTMTGYNEQFF	TGTGCCAGTAGTACCATGACAGGGTACAATGAGCAGTTCTTC
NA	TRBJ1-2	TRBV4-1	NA	CASSRAEGSLSYGYTF	TGCGCCAGCAGCCGAGCGGAGGGATCCCTCAGCTATGGCTACACCTTC
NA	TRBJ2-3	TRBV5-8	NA	CASSLSGYTDTQYF	TGTGCCAGCAGCTTGAGCGGCTACACAGATACGCAGTATTTT
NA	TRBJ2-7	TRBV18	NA	CASRAGASVYEQYF	TGTGCCAGCCGAGCAGGGGCCTCCGTCTACGAGCAGTACTTC
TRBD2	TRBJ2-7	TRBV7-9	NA	CASSLPPRLAGTFHEQYF	TGTGCCAGCAGCTTACCGCCCCGACTAGCGGGAACCTTCCACGAGCAGTACTTC
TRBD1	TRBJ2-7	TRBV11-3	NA	CASRPGGSSLGYEQYF	TGTGCCAGCAGACCAGGGGGCAGTTCCCTTGGATACGAGCAGTACTTC
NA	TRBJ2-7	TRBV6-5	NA	CASRLLAKSYEQYF	TGTGCCAGCAGACTTCTAGCGAAGAGCTACGAGCAGTACTTC
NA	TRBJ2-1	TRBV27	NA	CASSSPRGSGSYNEQFF	TGTGCCAGCAGTTCCCCGCGGGGTAGCGGCTCCTACAATGAGCAGTTCTTC
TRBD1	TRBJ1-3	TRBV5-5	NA	CASSSKDRHTGNTIYF	TGTGCCAGCAGCTCTAAGGACAGGCACACTGGAAACACCATATATTTT
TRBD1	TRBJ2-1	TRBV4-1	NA	CASSQDRPGQGVRVGWNEQFF	TGCGCCAGCAGCCAAGATAGGCCGGGACAGGGTGTTCGGGTGGGTTGGAATGAGCAGTTCTTC
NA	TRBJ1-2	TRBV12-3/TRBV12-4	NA	CASSQGLYGYTF	TGTGCCAGCAGTCAGGGACTCTACGGCTACACCTTC
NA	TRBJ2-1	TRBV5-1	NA	CASSLEGSGNEQFF	TGCGCCAGCAGCTTGGAAGGTAGCGGCAATGAGCAGTTCTTC
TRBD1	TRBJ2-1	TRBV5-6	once	CASSQVRDRGSGNEQFF	TGTGCCAGCAGCCAGGTTAGGGACAGGGGGTCGGGCAATGAGCAGTTCTTC
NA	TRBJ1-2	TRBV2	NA	CASSERGGVNYGYTF	TGTGCCAGCAGTGAGAGAGGAGGGGTTAACTATGGCTACACCTTC
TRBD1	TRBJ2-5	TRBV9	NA	CASSVQTGGGETQYF	TGTGCCAGCAGCGTTCAGACAGGGGGTGGAGAGACCCAGTACTTC
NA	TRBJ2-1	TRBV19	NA	CASSTGSQTLYNEQFF	TGTGCCAGTAGTACAGGGTCCCAAACTCTCTACAATGAGCAGTTCTTC
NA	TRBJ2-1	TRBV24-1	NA	CATSDFSASYNEQFF	TGTGCCACCAGTGATTTTAGCGCCTCCTACAATGAGCAGTTCTTC
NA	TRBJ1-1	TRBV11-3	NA	CASSFDSGNTEAFF	TGTGCCAGCAGCTTCGACTCGGGGAACACTGAAGCTTTCTTT
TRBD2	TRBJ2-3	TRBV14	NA	CASRGGRWDTQYF	TGTGCCAGCCGGGGGGGGCGCTGGGATACGCAGTATTTT
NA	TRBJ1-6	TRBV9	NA	CASSVEDSVYNSPLHF	TGTGCCAGCAGCGTAGAGGACAGCGTCTATAATTCACCCCTCCACTTT